This T cell receptor (beta chain) was found in a study of T cells in Graves' hyperthyroidism and ophthalmopathy. Study information: Peripheral blood specimens were obtained at initial diagnosis, prior to any treatment.

Comments on this clonotype: Its antigen is unknown.

Regions amplified from RNA transcripts were the TCR beta CDR3 regions. An initial round of RT-PCR targeting the TCR CDR3 relied on the HTBI primer set. Via MiXCR, TCRdb re-called the multiplex PCR reads, giving one row per CDR3 protein. The sample gives about 640,000 distinct CDR3 sequences, under 25% of which show up once; under 35% is in the top ten. The study excluded patients with uncontrolled infection, other autoimmune disease, pregnancy or lactation. Diagnoses were made from clinical symptoms, serum measures (thyroxine and TRAb), thyroid ultrasound and orbital computed tomography. This CDR3 has 13 amino acids. From germline, CDR1 is DFQATT and CDR2 SNEGSKA (reference sequence). The study's findings and limits: Ophthalmopathy was identified by the model a median roughly 6.5 months ahead of onset.

The gene calls are TRBV20-1 and TRBJ2-3; TRBD2 agrees at 7 bases. The receptor was isolated from a man aged 30-40 years with Graves' ophthalmopathy. Sequenced: blood. The CDR3: CREERDKADTQYF. The CDR3 DNA reads TGCAGGGAAGAGCGGGATAAGGCAGATACGCAGTATTTT.